The rows below give T cell receptor beta chains drawn from one sample of a study of cytomegalovirus exposure and HLA in healthy donors. Method: immunoSEQ multiplex PCR; TCRdb's copy keeps in-frame clones and lacks some. The data contain 130,000 or so clones, roughly 78% of them singletons. The sample taken for sequencing was PBMCs. These receptors were collected from a man aged 25-40 years in good health and CMV-seronegative. Both conserved end residues are part of each CDR3. The order of the fields is V gene, clone size, CDR3 length, J gene, D gene, CDR3 DNA, CDR3 protein. A D gene is named only where the DNA matches it firmly. For some rows the clone size is stated as once, few or many, or as a class when expanded; others skip it.

V gene: TRBV4-2; clone size: .; CDR3 length: 16; J gene: TRBJ2-7; D gene: TRBD2; CDR3 DNA: TGTGCCAGCAGCCAGACATTGTATAGCGGGAGTTACGAGCAGTACTTC; CDR3 protein: CASSQTLYSGSYEQYF
V gene: TRBV28; clone size: .; CDR3 length: 15; J gene: TRBJ1-1; D gene: TRBD1; CDR3 DNA: TGTGCCAGCAGAACACCCGGACAGGTGAACACTGAAGCTTTCTTT; CDR3 protein: CASRTPGQVNTEAFF
V gene: TRBV27; clone size: few; CDR3 length: 15; J gene: TRBJ2-5; D gene: TRBD2; CDR3 DNA: TGTGCCAGCAGTCCCTTGACTAGCGGGCCAGAGACCCAGTACTTC; CDR3 protein: CASSPLTSGPETQYF
V gene: TRBV28; clone size: .; CDR3 length: 19; J gene: TRBJ2-4; D gene: TRBD1; CDR3 DNA: TGTGCCAGCAGTTTAGCGGAAGCTAGAAGGGGGCGAGCCAAAAACATTCAGTACTTC; CDR3 protein: CASSLAEARRGRAKNIQYF
V gene: TRBV14; clone size: .; CDR3 length: 13; J gene: TRBJ2-1; D gene: .; CDR3 DNA: TGTGCCAGCAGCCAAGGAGTGCGTAATGAGCAGTTCTTC; CDR3 protein: CASSQGVRNEQFF
V gene: TRBV6-1; clone size: once; CDR3 length: 17; J gene: TRBJ2-1; D gene: TRBD2; CDR3 DNA: TGTGCCAGCAGTGAAGCGCGAGGGACTAGCGCTTACAATGAGCAGTTCTTC; CDR3 protein: CASSEARGTSAYNEQFF
V gene: TRBV5-1; clone size: .; CDR3 length: 16; J gene: TRBJ2-5; D gene: TRBD2; CDR3 DNA: TGCGCCAGCAGCGAGACTAGCGGGAGGGGCGCAAAGACCCAGTACTTC; CDR3 protein: CASSETSGRGAKTQYF
V gene: TRBV5-6; clone size: .; CDR3 length: 15; J gene: TRBJ2-7; D gene: TRBD2; CDR3 DNA: TGTGCCAGCAGCTTGTCTTTACTAGCGGGAAGGGAGCAGTACTTC; CDR3 protein: CASSLSLLAGREQYF
V gene: TRBV5-5; clone size: few; CDR3 length: 14; J gene: TRBJ2-2; D gene: TRBD1; CDR3 DNA: TGTGCCAGCAGCAGCACGACAGGGTCCGGGGAGCTGTTTTTT; CDR3 protein: CASSSTTGSGELFF
V gene: TRBV5-4; clone size: few; CDR3 length: 18; J gene: TRBJ2-1; D gene: TRBD2; CDR3 DNA: TGTGCCAGCAGCTTAGGTTCCAGCGGGAGTTCTTCCTACAATGAGCAGTTCTTC; CDR3 protein: CASSLGSSGSSSYNEQFF
V gene: TRBV29-1; clone size: .; CDR3 length: 14; J gene: TRBJ1-2; D gene: .; CDR3 DNA: TGCAGCGTTGAAGACAGGGGTCGCGGCTATGGCTACACCTTC; CDR3 protein: CSVEDRGRGYGYTF
V gene: TRBV10-1; clone size: few; CDR3 length: 15; J gene: TRBJ2-1; D gene: TRBD2; CDR3 DNA: TGCGCCAGCAGTGAGGGACTAGCCCCCTACAATGAGCAGTTCTTC; CDR3 protein: CASSEGLAPYNEQFF
V gene: TRBV6-5; clone size: few; CDR3 length: 14; J gene: TRBJ2-7; D gene: TRBD1; CDR3 DNA: TGTGCCAGCAGCCATCAGGACAGGACCTACGAGCAGTACTTC; CDR3 protein: CASSHQDRTYEQYF
V gene: TRBV9; clone size: .; CDR3 length: 15; J gene: TRBJ2-1; D gene: .; CDR3 DNA: TGTGCCAGCAGCGTCTTACAGGGTTCATACAATGAGCAGTTCTTC; CDR3 protein: CASSVLQGSYNEQFF
V gene: TRBV18; clone size: .; CDR3 length: 14; J gene: TRBJ2-1; D gene: TRBD1; CDR3 DNA: TGTGCCAGCTCTCTCGGACAGGGCGGCGATGAGCAGTTCTTC; CDR3 protein: CASSLGQGGDEQFF
V gene: TRBV7-7; clone size: .; CDR3 length: 13; J gene: TRBJ2-7; D gene: .; CDR3 DNA: TGTGCTAGCAGCTTGGAGCCGTCCCTCGAGCAGTACTTC; CDR3 protein: CASSLEPSLEQYF
V gene: TRBV5-1; clone size: .; CDR3 length: 14; J gene: TRBJ2-2; D gene: TRBD2; CDR3 DNA: TGCGCCAGCAGCACCAGCGGGGGCACCGGGGAGCTGTTTTTT; CDR3 protein: CASSTSGGTGELFF
V gene: TRBV5-1; clone size: .; CDR3 length: 12; J gene: TRBJ2-3; D gene: .; CDR3 DNA: TGCGCCAGCAGCTTGACTGCAGATACGCAGTATTTT; CDR3 protein: CASSLTADTQYF
V gene: TRBV5-1; clone size: .; CDR3 length: 14; J gene: TRBJ2-1; D gene: TRBD1; CDR3 DNA: TGCGCCAGCAGCCCGGGACAGGGGTTGGGTGAGCAGTTCTTC; CDR3 protein: CASSPGQGLGEQFF
V gene: TRBV28; clone size: .; CDR3 length: 11; J gene: TRBJ2-3; D gene: .; CDR3 DNA: TGTGCCAGCAGCAGTACAGATACGCAGTATTTT; CDR3 protein: CASSSTDTQYF
V gene: TRBV10-3; clone size: .; CDR3 length: 15; J gene: TRBJ1-5; D gene: TRBD1; CDR3 DNA: TGTGCCATCTCAGTCGGGGGACAGGGGAATCAGCCCCAGCATTTT; CDR3 protein: CAISVGGQGNQPQHF
V gene: TRBV6-1; clone size: .; CDR3 length: 15; J gene: TRBJ2-7; D gene: TRBD2; CDR3 DNA: TGTGCCAGCAGTCCTAGCGGGGGGGCCTTAGGCGAGCAGTACTTC; CDR3 protein: CASSPSGGALGEQYF
V gene: TRBV5-4; clone size: once; CDR3 length: 14; J gene: TRBJ2-2; D gene: .; CDR3 DNA: TGTGCCAGCAGCTTGGACAGTAACACCGGGGAGCTGTTTTTT; CDR3 protein: CASSLDSNTGELFF
V gene: TRBV7-2; clone size: .; CDR3 length: 12; J gene: TRBJ1-5; D gene: .; CDR3 DNA: TGTGCCAGCAGCCCCCCAGGGCAGCCCCAGCATTTT; CDR3 protein: CASSPPGQPQHF
V gene: TRBV7-9; clone size: once; CDR3 length: 14; J gene: TRBJ2-5; D gene: .; CDR3 DNA: TGTGCCAGCAGCTTATCCAGGCCACAAGAGACCCAGTACTTC; CDR3 protein: CASSLSRPQETQYF
V gene: TRBV6-5; clone size: .; CDR3 length: 13; J gene: TRBJ2-7; D gene: .; CDR3 DNA: TGTGCCAGCAGTTACTCGGGCAGGGCAGAGCAGTACTTC; CDR3 protein: CASSYSGRAEQYF
V gene: TRBV10-3; clone size: .; CDR3 length: 14; J gene: TRBJ1-4; D gene: TRBD1; CDR3 DNA: TGTGCCATCAGTGATGACAGGGGTAATGAAAAACTGTTTTTT; CDR3 protein: CAISDDRGNEKLFF